This TCR beta chain was captured in a study of response to subunit inactivated influenza vaccine. Findings of the study overall: That few new T cells are recruited by each seasonal influenza vaccination was the authors' suggestion.

The V gene's germline CDR1 is GTSNPN and CDR2 SVGIG (reference sequence). Trimming pared 3 bases from V and 0 bases from J, leaving 9 bases between. The CDR3 consists of 14 residues. MiXCR, applied by TCRdb to the RT-PCR reads, yields one record per CDR3 protein. This table holds hundreds of thousands of distinct CDR3 sequences, around 16% found once. This clonotype was seen a handful of times. Antigen: not known. The sequencing here drew on PBMCs from blood, taken roughly 13 days after vaccination. The receptor's source is a man in his forties or fifties who received an inactivated influenza vaccine. The chain combines TRBV30 with TRBJ2-1, with TRBD2 as a possible D gene (5 bases). The CDR3 bases are TGTGCCTGGAGAACGGGAAGCTCCTACAATGAGCAGTTCTTC. Amino acids: CAWRTGSSYNEQFF.